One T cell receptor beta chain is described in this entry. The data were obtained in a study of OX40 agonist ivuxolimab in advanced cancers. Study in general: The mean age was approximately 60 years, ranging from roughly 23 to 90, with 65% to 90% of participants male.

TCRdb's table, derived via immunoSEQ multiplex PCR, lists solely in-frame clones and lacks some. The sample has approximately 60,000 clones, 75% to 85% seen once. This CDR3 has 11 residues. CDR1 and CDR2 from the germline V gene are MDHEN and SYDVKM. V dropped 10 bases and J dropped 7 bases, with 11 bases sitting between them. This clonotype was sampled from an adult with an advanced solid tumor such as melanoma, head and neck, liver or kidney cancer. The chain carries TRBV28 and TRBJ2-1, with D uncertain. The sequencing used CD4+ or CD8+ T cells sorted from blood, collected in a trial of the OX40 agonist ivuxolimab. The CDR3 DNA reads TGTGCCACACAGCAGAGAAATGAGCAGTTCTTC. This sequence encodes CATQQRNEQFF.